This T cell receptor (beta chain) was documented in a study of blood T cell repertoires in COVID-19. About the research overall: PBMCs, B-cell-depleted T cells, or T cells provided the cDNA or gDNA that made up the material.

The CDR3 spans 16 residues. Germline CDR1 is SNHLY and CDR2 is FYNNEI. The V segment lost 3 bases and the J segment 3 bases; nucleotides outside the gene matches: 5. In the source study's methods: Nucleated cell number was recorded as an estimate derived from reference gene primer amplification. Libraries were prepared by immunoSEQ multiplex PCR; TCRdb keeps only in-frame clonotypes and omits some of them. V and J calls and clone size follow that table, whereas D and trimming were derived from the DNA. The data hold more than 150,000 clones, with roughly 90% observed a single time. The chain links TRBV2 to TRBJ1-5; 10 nucleotides match TRBD1. The sequenced sample was peripheral blood. This receptor was identified in a man aged 45-60 years with acute or convalescent COVID-19. The CDR3 DNA follows: TGTGCCAGCAGTGATACGGACAGGGGGACCAATCAGCCCCAGCATTTT. It yields the protein CASSDTDRGTNQPQHF.